The 22 T cell receptor beta chains presented below share a single source sample, sequenced in a study of Graves' ophthalmopathy and Graves' hyperthyroidism. Amplification of TCR beta CDR3 regions used RNA transcripts. Second-round multiplex PCR followed a first-round RT-PCR using HTBI primers. A single record per CDR3 protein comes from TCRdb applying MiXCR to the multiplex PCR reads. The repertoire includes 350,000 to 400,000 distinct CDR3 sequences, about 17% of them detected once, and around 1.4% sits in the top ten. Sequenced: peripheral blood. These receptors originate from a woman younger than 30 with Graves' ophthalmopathy.

In this sample, this clonotype turned up many times. The V and J genes are TRBV19 and TRBJ2-3; 8 positions match TRBD2. V lost 7 bases, J lost 2 bases, and 11 bases stayed unmatched. This CDR3 comprises 16 residues. Germline loops: CDR1 LNHDA, CDR2 SQIVND (reference sequence). CDR3 nucleotides: TGTGCCAGTACAAGGGCTAGCGGGTTTCACACAGATACGCAGTATTTT. The encoded protein is CASTRASGFHTDTQYF.

This clonotype showed up many times. The chain links TRBV27 to TRBJ1-5; D unclear. CDR3 size: 17 residues. Per the germline V gene, CDR1 is MNHEY and CDR2 is SMNVEV (reference sequence). Trimming shortened V by 5 bases and J by 1 base, and 18 bases separated the two germline ends. The CDR3 loop reads CASSPSTPSGSNQPQHF. DNA of the CDR3: TGTGCCAGCAGTCCCTCGACCCCGTCGGGGAGCAATCAGCCCCAGCATTTT.

This clonotype was found many times. One end of the junction fails to match germline, which may point to a read error. This sequence joins TRBV30 and TRBJ1-5; 12 bases are a match to TRBD1. Germline V lookup: CDR1 GTSNPN, CDR2 SVGIG (reference sequence). The CDR3 sequence is 16 residues long. The CDR3 loop is CAWSLSGTGGKQPQHF. CDR3 nucleotides: TGTGCCTGGAGTCTATCGGGGACAGGGGGCAAGCAGCCCCAGCATTTT.

This clonotype was counted ten times or more. V is TRBV27 and J is TRBJ2-2, with D tentatively TRBD2 (6 bases). The CDR3 is 14 residues long. Germline CDR1 reads MNHEY; CDR2 reads SMNVEV (reference sequence). The germline V and J ends were trimmed by 5 bases and 6 bases, with 13 bases remaining between them. The CDR3 here is CASSQTREAGELFF. The CDR3 DNA reads as TGTGCCAGCAGTCAAACGAGGGAGGCCGGGGAGCTGTTTTTT.

At least ten counts were recorded for this clonotype. The chain couples TRBV5-4 to TRBJ1-2; D might be TRBD1 (5 bases). V lost 3 bases and J lost 0, with 12 bases in between. Germline lookup yields CDR1 SGHNT and CDR2 YYREEE (reference sequence). There are 15 residues in the CDR3. The CDR3 DNA reads as TGTGCCAGCAGCTGGGACGGATGGACTAACTATGGCTACACCTTC. This gives the protein CASSWDGWTNYGYTF.

There are many counts of this clonotype. The chain uses TRBV6-5 and TRBJ2-7, with D perhaps matching TRBD2 (5 bases). This CDR3 region has 15 residues. Germline V lookup: CDR1 MNHEY, CDR2 SVGAGI. V was shortened by 2 bases and J by 5 bases, with 16 bases between the two germline ends. CDR3 bases: TGTGCCAGCAGTTACCCAACCGCGGGTCTGGACGAGCAGTACTTC. It translates to CASSYPTAGLDEQYF.

This clonotype was counted many times. This chain joins TRBV6-5 and TRBJ2-2, with TRBD2 matching over 9 bases. Trimming cost V 2 bases and J 3 bases; bases outside gene matches: 1. Germline V lookup: CDR1 MNHEY, CDR2 SVGAGI. CDR3 length: 15 residues. The CDR3 DNA reads as TGTGCCAGCAGTTACGCGGGAGGGGACACCGGGGAGCTGTTTTTT. Translation gives CASSYAGGDTGELFF.

The chain combines TRBV4-3 with TRBJ1-2; TRBD1 agrees at 8 bases. Germline trimming cut 3 bases from V and 6 bases from J; bases unmatched to any gene: 9. The CDR3 is 15 amino acids. Per germline, CDR1 LGHNA and CDR2 YSLEER. Here the CDR3 reads CASSQSGTGRDGYTF. CDR3 nucleotide sequence: TGCGCCAGCAGCCAGTCCGGGACAGGTCGGGATGGCTACACCTTC.

The sample holds many counts of this clonotype. V and J are TRBV9 and TRBJ1-1, with unresolved D. The CDR3 length is 13 residues. Trimming stripped 4 bases from V and 4 bases from J, with 11 bases between. Germline CDR1 and CDR2: SGDLS and YYNGEE. CDR3 sequence (DNA): TGTGCCAGCAGCACCCTGGCGGGCACTGAAGCTTTCTTT. Translating gives CASSTLAGTEAFF.

The chain carries TRBV19 and TRBJ2-4; 10 bases fit TRBD1. The germline V gene has CDR1 LNHDA and CDR2 SQIVND (reference sequence). The CDR3 length is 12 residues. J gave up 9 bases and V 6 bases, and 2 bases lay outside the gene matches. The CDR3 sequence is CASRGTGAIQYF. CDR3 nucleotide sequence: TGTGCCAGTAGGGGGACAGGGGCCATTCAGTACTTC.

The chain is built from TRBV7-2 and TRBJ1-1; D perhaps matches TRBD1 (6 bases). The CDR3 extends over 14 amino acids. Between the trimmed V and J ends, which lost 6 bases and 0 bases, there was a span of 11 bases. Per the germline V gene, CDR1 is SGHTA and CDR2 is FQGNSA. This chain's CDR3 is CASRSRGLNTEAFF. For the CDR3, the DNA is TGTGCCAGCAGATCCAGGGGTCTGAACACTGAAGCTTTCTTT.

The sample holds many counts of this clonotype. The chain joins TRBV10-3 to TRBJ1-3, with D possibly TRBD1 on 5 matching bases. The germline gives CDR1 ENHRY, CDR2 SYGVKD. V was trimmed by 8 bases and J by 1 base, leaving 15 bases between them. The CDR3 is made up of 15 amino acids. CDR3 protein: CAIGGPVGSGNTIYF. The CDR3 DNA is TGTGCCATCGGGGGACCTGTAGGGTCTGGAAACACCATATATTTT.

This clonotype has at least ten counts. The chain joins TRBV12-3 or TRBV12-4 to TRBJ1-3; D not resolved. Trimming pared 5 bases from V and 10 bases from J, leaving 24 bases between. CDR3 length: 16 amino acids. CDR3 in DNA: TGTGCCAGCAGTCAGATGCGGGTCCCCCTAGGGAGGACCATATATTTT. It codes for CASSQMRVPLGRTIYF.

This clonotype was recorded at least ten times. The chain couples TRBV6-2 or TRBV6-3 to TRBJ2-7; D is perhaps TRBD2 (5 bases). V was cut by 0 bases and J by 2 bases, with 14 bases left in between. CDR1 MNHEY and CDR2 SVGEGT come from the germline V gene. The CDR3 extends over 16 amino acids. Here the CDR3 reads CASSYSRVAPTYEQYF. The CDR3 nucleotides read TGTGCCAGCAGTTACTCGAGGGTGGCCCCCACCTACGAGCAGTACTTC.

This clonotype has a count of ten or more. The genes are TRBV20-1 and TRBJ2-7, with 9 nucleotides matching TRBD2. Germline V gives CDR1 DFQATT, CDR2 SNEGSKA (reference sequence). J gave up 3 bases and V 3 bases, and 6 bases lay outside the gene matches. The CDR3 contains 14 residues. CDR3 nucleotide sequence: TGCAGTGCTAGCCCCCTAGCGGGATTCTACGAGCAGTACTTC. As protein: CSASPLAGFYEQYF.

Many counts were recorded for this clonotype. The gene calls are TRBV4-1 and TRBJ2-7; TRBD2 aligns across 7 bases. Trimming took 9 bases from V and 7 from J; bases not matched to a gene: 15. The germline gives CDR1 MGHRA, CDR2 YSYEKL. The CDR3 has 14 amino acids. The CDR3 region has the DNA TGCGCCAGGACGTGGAGGACTAGAAGGGGAGAGCAGTACTTC. Translation gives CARTWRTRRGEQYF.

This clonotype was found many times. V and J are TRBV6-1 and TRBJ1-5, with a possible D match to TRBD1 (6 bases). This CDR3 has 15 residues. Trimming left V 3 bases short and J 5 bases short, with 14 bases between. CDR1 and CDR2 (germline): MNHNS, SASEGT. The CDR3 region is CASSEVLQGHQPQHF. The CDR3 bases are TGTGCCAGCAGTGAGGTACTTCAGGGGCATCAGCCCCAGCATTTT.

This sequence joins TRBV9 and TRBJ1-6, with a possible D match to TRBD1 (5 bases). Germline V gene lookup returns CDR1 SGDLS and CDR2 YYNGEE. V was trimmed by 4 bases and J by 5 bases, leaving 19 bases between them. This CDR3 has 17 residues. The CDR3 bases are TGTGCCAGCAGCTTGGGGGTTTTCGGGGGAAATAATTCACCCCTCCACTTT. This encodes CASSLGVFGGNNSPLHF.

The chain is built from TRBV7-2 and TRBJ2-7; weak D call: TRBD1 (5 bases). Trimming took off 3 bases at V and 1 base at J, with 10 bases between the two ends. CDR1 is SGHTA, CDR2 FQGNSA, per germline. This CDR3 has 14 residues. CDR3 loop: CASSLTDNSYEQYF. The CDR3 bases are TGTGCCAGCAGCTTGACAGATAATTCCTACGAGCAGTACTTC.

This clonotype was counted at least ten times. The rearrangement uses TRBV28 and TRBJ1-5; D remains unclear. Germline CDR1 MDHEN, CDR2 SYDVKM. The ends were cut back, 6 bases at V and 3 bases at J, with 24 bases in the middle. The CDR3 runs 18 residues. The CDR3 sequence is CASRYLTRGRLANQPQHF. The CDR3 DNA reads TGTGCCAGCAGGTACCTGACGCGAGGGCGGTTGGCCAATCAGCCCCAGCATTTT.

The sample holds many counts of this clonotype. The rearrangement uses TRBV7-2 and TRBJ2-7, with TRBD1 as a possible D gene (6 bases). CDR1 and CDR2 from the germline V gene are SGHTA and FQGNSA. The CDR3 length is 14 residues. V was trimmed by 7 bases and J by 4 bases, leaving 17 bases between them. CDR3 nucleotide sequence: TGTGCCAGCACCCAAACGGGACACCGATACGAGCAGTACTTC. Encoded protein: CASTQTGHRYEQYF. The full variable domain, its missing parts supplied by reference TRBV7-2 and TRBJ2-7, is GAGVSQSPSNKVTEKGKDVELRCDPISGHTALYWYRQSLGQGLEFLIYFQGNSAPDKSGLPSDRFSAERTGGSVSTLTIQRTQQEDSAVYLCASTQTGHRYEQYFGPGTRLTVT.

In its sample, this clonotype was seen many times. The genes are TRBV6-5 and TRBJ2-5; D might be TRBD1 (5 bases). V was clipped by 0 bases and J by 4 bases, with 9 bases between them. The CDR3 covers 14 residues. CDR1 MNHEY and CDR2 SVGAGI come from the germline V gene. CDR3 protein: CASSYSKGRETQYF. The CDR3 region has the DNA TGTGCCAGCAGTTACTCTAAGGGGCGAGAGACCCAGTACTTC.